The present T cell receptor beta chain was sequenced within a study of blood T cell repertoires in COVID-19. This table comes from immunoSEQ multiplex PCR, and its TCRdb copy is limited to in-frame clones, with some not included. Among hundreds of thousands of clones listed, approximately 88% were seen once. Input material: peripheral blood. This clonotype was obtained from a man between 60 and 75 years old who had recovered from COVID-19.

The CDR3 nucleotides are TGTGCCAGTGCGGCCCTCTACGAGCAGTACTTC. It codes for CASAALYEQYF. The chain is built from TRBV2 and TRBJ2-7; D is unclear. Germline loops: CDR1 SNHLY, CDR2 FYNNEI. The CDR3 extends over 11 amino acids. V lost 9 bases and J 3 bases, leaving 9 bases between the germline ends.